Below, 27 T cell receptor beta chains from the same sample are listed, as sequenced in a study of blood T cell repertoires in COVID-19 (dated by TCRdb to 2018 to 2020). Library method: the immunoSEQ multiplex PCR assay. TCRdb obtained this table from immuneACCESS and retained in-frame rearrangements with V and J assigned. These tables miss some clones; where compared with another copy, unresolved V genes account for less than half of the shortfall, and the remainder is unexplained. This sample gives hundreds of thousands of clones in total; 80% to 90% of them show up just once. The ten largest clones take up 0.8% to 0.85% of the sample. Sequencing was performed on peripheral blood. These receptors came from a man aged 18 to 30 with COVID-19, enrolled during active disease.

J is TRBJ1-3 and V is TRBV29-1; D is unclear. V was pared by 3 bases and J by 3 bases, with 9 bases between. This CDR3 is built from 13 residues. Germline CDR1 is SQVTM and CDR2 is ANQGSEA. The CDR3 sequence: CSVDEGFGNTIYF. CDR3 DNA: TGCAGCGTTGATGAGGGATTTGGAAACACCATATATTTT.

This sequence joins TRBV25-1 and TRBJ2-7; 7 bases align to TRBD2. The CDR3 length is 14 residues. V dropped 0 bases and J dropped 3; count of bases not matched to a gene: 2. Germline V CDR1 and CDR2: MGHDK, SYGVNS. DNA for the CDR3: TGTGCCAGCAGTGAATATCCTAGCGGCTACGAGCAGTACTTC. This translates into CASSEYPSGYEQYF.

This chain connects TRBV30 to TRBJ2-1; TRBD2 aligns across 8 bases. CDR3 size: 12 residues. The V and J ends lost 3 bases and 7 bases, in that order; junction bases with no gene match: 2. Per germline, CDR1 GTSNPN and CDR2 SVGIG (reference sequence). The CDR3 is CAWSTSGNEQFF. The CDR3 coding sequence is TGTGCCTGGAGCACTAGCGGAAATGAGCAGTTCTTC.

The V and J genes are TRBV28 and TRBJ2-7; no reliable D call. The CDR3 is 13 amino acids. V was clipped by 4 bases and J by 2 bases, with 9 bases between them. Germline values: CDR1 MDHEN, CDR2 SYDVKM. The CDR3 protein is CASSYRHTYEQYF. CDR3 nucleotide sequence: TGTGCCAGCAGTTATAGACATACCTACGAGCAGTACTTC. Together with reference TRBV28 and TRBJ2-7, the CDR3 gives the full variable domain: DVKVTQSSRYLVKRTGEKVFLECVQDMDHENMFWYRQDPGLGLRLIYFSYDVKMKEKGDIPEGYSVSREKKERFSLILESASTNQTSMYLCASSYRHTYEQYFGPGTRLTVT.

The chain links TRBV10-1 to TRBJ2-1; 7 bases are a match to TRBD1. The CDR3 length is 13 residues. Germline CDR1 and CDR2: WNHNN and SYGVQD (reference sequence). The V segment lost 6 bases and the J segment 3 bases; nucleotides outside the gene matches: 2. CDR3 nucleotide sequence: TGCGCCAGCAGCCGGGACAGCTACAATGAGCAGTTCTTC. Its translation is CASSRDSYNEQFF.

The rearrangement links TRBV7-9 to TRBJ2-1, with D unresolved. Germline-derived CDR1 and CDR2 are SEHNR and FQNEAQ (reference sequence). V lost 1 base and J 9 bases, leaving 7 bases between the germline ends. This CDR3 is built from 12 residues. The CDR3 nucleotides read TGTGCCAGCAGCTTAGGAAGGAGTGAGCAGTTCTTC. Translation: CASSLGRSEQFF.

The chain uses TRBV5-1 and TRBJ2-7; TRBD2 matches at 8 bases. CDR3 length: 14 residues. From germline, CDR1 is SGHRS and CDR2 YFSETQ. Trimming cost V 4 bases and J 4 bases; bases outside gene matches: 7. The DNA for the CDR3 is TGCGCCAGCAGCCCCGGGACTAGTAAGTACGAGCAGTACTTC. Translation: CASSPGTSKYEQYF.

The rearrangement uses TRBV6-5 and TRBJ1-6, with D maybe TRBD1 (6 bases). CDR1 and CDR2 from the germline V gene are MNHEY and SVGAGI. This CDR3 spans 15 amino acids. V lost 10 bases to trimming and J lost 5 bases, with 18 bases between them. Here the CDR3 DNA reads TGTGCCACCAAACTACCGGGACAAGATAATTCACCCCTCCACTTT. Its protein is CATKLPGQDNSPLHF.

This chain links TRBV19 with TRBJ1-2; the D gene is possibly TRBD1 (5 bases). In germline, CDR1 is LNHDA, CDR2 SQIVND (reference sequence). V dropped 1 base and J dropped 5 bases, with 11 bases sitting between them. The CDR3 runs to 14 residues. CDR3 in amino acids: CASSIAREVYGYTF. The DNA of the CDR3 is TGTGCCAGTAGTATAGCCAGGGAAGTATATGGCTACACCTTC.

About this clone itself: One end of the junction does not line up with germline, which may come from a read error. This chain uses TRBV11-2 with TRBJ1-1; TRBD1 might be the D (5 bases). Germline lookup yields CDR1 SGHAT and CDR2 FQNNGV. The length of the CDR3 is 15 residues. The CDR3 is CASSLETALNTEAFF. CDR3 bases: TGTGCCAGCAGTTTAGAGACAGCCCTTAACACTGAAGCTTTCTTT.

The chain uses TRBV27 and TRBJ2-2, with 7 positions matching TRBD1. This CDR3 has 15 amino acids. The junction had 6 bases not matched to a gene; V was cut back by 8 bases and J by 0 bases. CDR1 and CDR2 from the germline V gene are MNHEY and SMNVEV (reference sequence). CDR3 sequence reads: CASGRQGTNTGELFF. In DNA, the CDR3 is TGTGCCAGCGGCAGACAGGGTACGAACACCGGGGAGCTGTTTTTT.

CDR3 amino acids: CASKLDVSTDTQYF. CDR3 in DNA: TGTGCCAGCAAACTAGATGTTAGTACAGATACGCAGTATTTT. The chain couples TRBV2 to TRBJ2-3; D is possibly TRBD2 (5 bases). The CDR3 length is 14 residues. Germline CDR1 reads SNHLY; CDR2 reads FYNNEI. Trimming pared 7 bases from V and 3 bases from J, leaving 14 bases between.

V is TRBV5-4 and J is TRBJ2-1; 8 bases are shared with TRBD2. The CDR3 loop spans 15 amino acids. In germline, CDR1 is SGHNT, CDR2 YYREEE (reference sequence). V shed 5 bases and J 4 bases; nucleotides not matched to a gene: 8. CDR3 nucleotides: TGTGCCAGCAGGTCACTAGCGGAGACATACAATGAGCAGTTCTTC. Amino acids: CASRSLAETYNEQFF.

V and J are TRBV7-9 and TRBJ2-6; no definite D call. The length of the CDR3 is 16 residues. V was trimmed by 3 bases and J by 4 bases, leaving 13 bases between them. CDR1 is SEHNR, CDR2 FQNEAQ, per germline (reference sequence). CDR3 protein: CASSLARSPGANVLTF. CDR3 in DNA: TGTGCCAGCAGCTTGGCCAGATCCCCGGGGGCCAACGTCCTGACTTTC.

The chain uses TRBV7-2 and TRBJ1-1; D is ambiguous. V was cut by 4 bases and J by 4 bases, with 10 bases left in between. CDR1 and CDR2 from the germline V gene are SGHTA and FQGNSA. The CDR3 sequence is 13 residues long. The CDR3 DNA sequence: TGTGCCAGCAGCTACAACGGCGGCACTGAAGCTTTCTTT. Its protein product is CASSYNGGTEAFF.

The rearrangement links TRBV5-1 to TRBJ2-3, with D possibly being TRBD2 (6 bases). Between the trimmed V and J ends, which lost 2 bases and 3 bases, there was a span of 13 bases. The V gene's germline CDR1 is SGHRS and CDR2 YFSETQ. The length of the CDR3 is 15 residues. The DNA of the CDR3 is TGCGCCAGCAGCTTAACCGGGACTCTGACAGATACGCAGTATTTT. Translation gives CASSLTGTLTDTQYF.

This rearrangement joins TRBV4-2 to TRBJ1-2; TRBD1 matches at 7 bases. The germline CDR1 and CDR2 sequences are LGHNA and YNFKEQ. With 4 bases clipped from V and 7 bases from J, the junction kept 3 bases outside the gene matches. The CDR3 covers 12 residues. The CDR3 is CASSPGTVGYTF. DNA of the CDR3: TGTGCCAGCAGCCCTGGGACAGTTGGCTACACCTTC.

The chain uses TRBV11-2 and TRBJ2-1; D is uncertain. CDR1 and CDR2 (germline): SGHAT, FQNNGV. V was trimmed by 6 bases and J by 3 bases, leaving 15 bases between them. This CDR3 is built from 15 residues. The chain's CDR3 is CASRRNRHFYNEQFF. The CDR3 DNA is TGTGCCAGCAGACGCAACCGACATTTCTACAATGAGCAGTTCTTC.

The chain carries TRBV5-4 and TRBJ2-5; 11 nucleotides line up with TRBD2. This CDR3 spans 16 amino acids. CDR1 is SGHNT, CDR2 YYREEE, per germline (reference sequence). The trim removed 3 bases at V and 4 bases at J, leaving 8 bases unmatched. The CDR3 protein is CASSSLAGGPTETQYF. The CDR3 DNA reads as TGTGCCAGCAGCTCCTTAGCGGGAGGGCCTACAGAGACCCAGTACTTC.

The rearrangement uses TRBV19 and TRBJ2-7; D is unresolved. With 3 bases removed from V and 0 bases from J, the gap between germline ends came to 12 bases. CDR1 and CDR2 (germline): LNHDA, SQIVND (reference sequence). This CDR3 contains 15 residues. The CDR3 DNA reads TGTGCCAGTAGTATTACGAGCACGCTCTCCTACGAGCAGTACTTC. Protein: CASSITSTLSYEQYF.

The rearrangement joins TRBV10-3 to TRBJ2-7, with TRBD1 matching over 7 bases. J gave up 3 bases and V 10 bases, and 12 bases lay outside the gene matches. This CDR3 comprises 14 residues. The germline gives CDR1 ENHRY, CDR2 SYGVKD. The CDR3 sequence: CASLEGTADYEQYF. CDR3 nucleotide sequence: TGTGCCAGCCTCGAGGGGACAGCGGACTACGAGCAGTACTTC.

This sequence joins TRBV7-2 and TRBJ1-3; 7 bases fit TRBD1. V shed 4 bases, J shed 0 bases, and the junction held 3 bases outside the gene matches. CDR1 is SGHTA, CDR2 FQGNSA, per germline. The CDR3 contains 15 residues. The CDR3 here is CASSSGGPSGNTIYF. CDR3 DNA: TGTGCCAGCAGCTCAGGGGGGCCCTCTGGAAACACCATATATTTT.

The CDR3 reads CASSMAGFHEQYF. The DNA for the CDR3 is TGTGCCAGTAGTATGGCAGGGTTCCACGAGCAGTACTTC. V usage is TRBV19 and J usage is TRBJ2-7, with D possibly matching TRBD1 (5 bases). CDR3 length: 13 amino acids. V gave up 3 bases and J gave up 5 bases, with 11 bases separating them. The germline V gene has CDR1 LNHDA and CDR2 SQIVND (reference sequence). The full variable domain, completed using reference TRBV19 and TRBJ2-7, is DGGITQSPKYLFRKEGQNVTLSCEQNLNHDAMYWYRQDPGQGLRLIYYSQIVNDFQKGDIAEGYSVSREKKESFPLTVTSAQKNPTAFYLCASSMAGFHEQYFGPGTRLTVT.

V is TRBV20-1 and J is TRBJ1-5; a weak D match, TRBD1 (5 bases). Germline values: CDR1 DFQATT, CDR2 SNEGSKA (reference sequence). The CDR3 runs to 17 residues. V dropped 3 bases and J dropped 5 bases, with 23 bases sitting between them. CDR3 loop: CSASPYGGGTRDQPQHF. The DNA for the CDR3 is TGCAGTGCTAGTCCCTATGGTGGCGGGACCAGGGATCAGCCCCAGCATTTT.

The chain employs TRBV18 and TRBJ1-1; TRBD1 agrees at 8 bases. Trimming at V came to 3 bases and at J to 5 bases, leaving 8 bases not matched to a gene. The CDR3 loop spans 15 amino acids. Germline CDR1 and CDR2: KGHSH and LQKENI. CDR3 bases: TGTGCCAGCTCACCTCCGGGACAGGTTGAGACTGAAGCTTTCTTT. This encodes CASSPPGQVETEAFF. Filled out from reference TRBV18 and TRBJ1-1, the complete variable domain reads NAGVMQNPRHLVRRRGQEARLRCSPMKGHSHVYWYRQLPEEGLKFMVYLQKENIIDESGMPKERFSAEFPKEGPSILRIQQVVRGDSAAYFCASSPPGQVETEAFFGQGTRLTVV.

This rearrangement joins TRBV19 to TRBJ2-5, with 9 positions matching TRBD1. Germline V gives CDR1 LNHDA, CDR2 SQIVND (reference sequence). V lost 6 bases and J lost 5; bases outside the gene matches: 10. The CDR3 covers 15 residues. In DNA form, the CDR3 reads TGTGCCAGTAGCAGTCCGGGACAGGGAGGGGAGACCCAGTACTTC. Its translation: CASSSPGQGGETQYF.

The V call is TRBV11-3, the J call TRBJ2-7; TRBD1 aligns across 8 bases. CDR3 size: 13 residues. After removal of 5 bases from V and 5 bases from J, the junction contained 5 bases not matched to a gene. Per germline, CDR1 SGHNT and CDR2 YENEEA. CDR3 loop: CASSPWTGHEQYF. DNA for the CDR3: TGTGCCAGCAGCCCATGGACAGGGCACGAGCAGTACTTC. Together with reference TRBV11-3 and TRBJ2-7, the CDR3 gives the full variable domain: EAGVVQSPRYKIIEKKQPVAFWCNPISGHNTLYWYLQNLGQGPELLIRYENEEAVDDSQLPKDRFSAERLKGVDSTLKIQPAELGDSAVYLCASSPWTGHEQYFGPGTRLTVT.